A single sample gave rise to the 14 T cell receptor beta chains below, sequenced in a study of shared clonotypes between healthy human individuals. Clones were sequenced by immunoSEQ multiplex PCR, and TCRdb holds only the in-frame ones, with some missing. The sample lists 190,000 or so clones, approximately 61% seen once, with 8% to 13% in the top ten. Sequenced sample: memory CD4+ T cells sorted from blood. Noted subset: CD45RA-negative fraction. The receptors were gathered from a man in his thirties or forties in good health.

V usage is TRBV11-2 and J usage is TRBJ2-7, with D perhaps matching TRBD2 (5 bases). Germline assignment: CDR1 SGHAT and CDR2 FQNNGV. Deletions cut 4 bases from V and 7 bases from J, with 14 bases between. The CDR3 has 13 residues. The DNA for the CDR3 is TGTGCCAGCAGCTCCCAGAGCGGAGATGAGCAGTACTTC. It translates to CASSSQSGDEQYF.

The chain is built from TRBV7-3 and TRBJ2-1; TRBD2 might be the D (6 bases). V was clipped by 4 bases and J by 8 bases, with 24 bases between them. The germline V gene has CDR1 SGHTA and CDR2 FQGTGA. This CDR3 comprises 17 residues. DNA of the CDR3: TGTGCCAGCAGCTCTAAGCCACTGGAGCGCGGCGGGGATGAGCAGTTCTTC. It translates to CASSSKPLERGGDEQFF. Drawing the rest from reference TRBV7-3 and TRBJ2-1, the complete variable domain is GAGVSQTPSNKVTEKGKYVELRCDPISGHTALYWYRQSLGQGPEFLIYFQGTGAADDSGLPNDRFFAVRPEGSVSTLKIQRTERGDSAVYLCASSSKPLERGGDEQFFGPGTRLTVL.

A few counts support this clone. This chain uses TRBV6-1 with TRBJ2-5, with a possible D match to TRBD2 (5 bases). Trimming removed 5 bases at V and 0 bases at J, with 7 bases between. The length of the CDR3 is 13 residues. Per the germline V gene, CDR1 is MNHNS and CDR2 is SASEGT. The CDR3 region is CASSQDYQETQYF. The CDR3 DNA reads TGTGCCAGCAGTCAGGACTACCAAGAGACCCAGTACTTC.

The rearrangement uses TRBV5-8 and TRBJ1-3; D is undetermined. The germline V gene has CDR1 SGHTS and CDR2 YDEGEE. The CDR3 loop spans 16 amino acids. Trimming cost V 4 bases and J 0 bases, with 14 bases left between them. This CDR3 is CASSTKGRDSGNTIYF. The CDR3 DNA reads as TGTGCCAGCAGCACGAAAGGACGGGACTCTGGAAACACCATATATTTT. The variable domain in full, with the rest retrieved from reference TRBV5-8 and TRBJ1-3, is EAGVTQSPTHLIKTRGQQATLRCSPISGHTSVYWYQQALGLGLQFLLWYDEGEERNRGNFPPRFSGRQFPNYSSELNVNALELEDSALYLCASSTKGRDSGNTIYFGEGSWLTVV.

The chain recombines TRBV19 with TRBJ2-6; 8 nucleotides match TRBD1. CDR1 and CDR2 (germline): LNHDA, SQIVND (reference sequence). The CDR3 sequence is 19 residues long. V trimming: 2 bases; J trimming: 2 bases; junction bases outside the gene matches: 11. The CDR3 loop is CASSIWLTGASPGANVLTF. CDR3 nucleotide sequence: TGTGCCAGTAGTATATGGTTGACAGGGGCCTCCCCTGGGGCCAACGTCCTGACTTTC.

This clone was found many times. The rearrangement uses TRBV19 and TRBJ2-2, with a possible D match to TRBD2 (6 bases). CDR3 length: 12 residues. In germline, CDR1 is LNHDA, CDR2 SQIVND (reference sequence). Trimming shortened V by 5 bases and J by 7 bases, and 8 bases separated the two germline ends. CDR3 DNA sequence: TGTGCCAGTAGTGGGACTGACGGGGAGCTGTTTTTT. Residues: CASSGTDGELFF.

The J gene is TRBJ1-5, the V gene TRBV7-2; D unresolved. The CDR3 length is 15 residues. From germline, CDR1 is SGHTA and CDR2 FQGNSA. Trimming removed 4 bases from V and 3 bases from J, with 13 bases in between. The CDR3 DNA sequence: TGTGCCAGCAGCTCCGGACCGGCACACAATCAGCCCCAGCATTTT. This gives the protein CASSSGPAHNQPQHF.

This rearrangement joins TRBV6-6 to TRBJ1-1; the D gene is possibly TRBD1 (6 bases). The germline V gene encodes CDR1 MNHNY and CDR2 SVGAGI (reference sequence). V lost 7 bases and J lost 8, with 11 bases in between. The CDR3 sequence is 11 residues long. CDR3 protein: CASNRGGEAFF. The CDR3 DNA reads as TGTGCCAGCAACCGGGGGGGCGAAGCTTTCTTT.

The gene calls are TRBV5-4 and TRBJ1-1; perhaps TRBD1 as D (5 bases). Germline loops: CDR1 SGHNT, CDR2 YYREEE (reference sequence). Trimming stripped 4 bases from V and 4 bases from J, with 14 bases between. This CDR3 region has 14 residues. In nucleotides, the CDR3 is TGTGCCAGCAGCATCCAGGGAGAAGCCACTGAAGCTTTCTTT. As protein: CASSIQGEATEAFF.

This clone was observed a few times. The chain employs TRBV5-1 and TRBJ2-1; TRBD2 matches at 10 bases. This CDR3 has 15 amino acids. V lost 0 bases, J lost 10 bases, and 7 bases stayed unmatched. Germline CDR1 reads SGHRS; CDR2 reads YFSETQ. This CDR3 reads CASSLGASGRLEQFF. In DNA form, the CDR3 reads TGCGCCAGCAGCTTGGGTGCTAGCGGGAGATTGGAGCAGTTCTTC.

In DNA form, the CDR3 reads TGTGCCAGCAGTTTCTGGACTGATAACACTGAAGCTTTCTTT. Protein product: CASSFWTDNTEAFF. This chain links TRBV6-6 with TRBJ1-1; no clear D. Germline V gives CDR1 MNHNY, CDR2 SVGAGI (reference sequence). This CDR3 has 14 amino acids. V lost 4 bases, J lost 2 bases, and 11 bases lay in between.

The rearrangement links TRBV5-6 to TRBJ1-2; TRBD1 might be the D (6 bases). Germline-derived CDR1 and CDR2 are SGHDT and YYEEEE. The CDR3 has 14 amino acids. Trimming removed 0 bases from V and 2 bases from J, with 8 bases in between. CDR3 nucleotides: TGTGCCAGCAGCTTGGGACAGGAGAACTATGGCTACACCTTC. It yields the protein CASSLGQENYGYTF.

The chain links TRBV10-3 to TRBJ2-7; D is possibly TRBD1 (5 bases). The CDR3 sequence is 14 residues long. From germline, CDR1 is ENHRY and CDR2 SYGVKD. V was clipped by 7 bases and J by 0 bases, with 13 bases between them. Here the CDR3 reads CAINPGQNSYEQYF. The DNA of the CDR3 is TGTGCCATCAACCCAGGACAAAACTCCTACGAGCAGTACTTC.

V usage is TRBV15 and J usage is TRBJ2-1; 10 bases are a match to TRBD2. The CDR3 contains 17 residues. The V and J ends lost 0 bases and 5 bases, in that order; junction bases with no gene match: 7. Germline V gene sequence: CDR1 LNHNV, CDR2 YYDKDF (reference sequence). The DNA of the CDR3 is TGTGCCACCAGCAGAGATATGGGGACTAGCGCCCACAATGAGCAGTTCTTC. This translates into CATSRDMGTSAHNEQFF.